A single T cell receptor beta chain is shown here with its context. V shed 0 bases, J shed 5 bases, and the junction held 3 bases outside the gene matches. Looked up from germline, CDR1 is LGHNA and CDR2 is YSLEER. This CDR3 region has 14 residues. These data originate in a study of technical replicates of blood from several donors. TCRdb keeps only in-frame clones here, not all; method: immunoSEQ multiplex PCR. Found here are approximately 89,000 clones, just under 95% of them singletons; the top ten hold about 0.39%. The chain recombines TRBV4-3 with TRBJ1-2; 7 nucleotides agree with TRBD1. The sequenced material came from T cells isolated from PBMCs. This sequence originates from a human donor in good health. The CDR3 bases are TGCGCCAGCAGCCAAGAGCAACAGGGGTATGGCTACACCTTC. It translates to CASSQEQQGYGYTF.